This paragraph reports one TCR beta chain. Its antigen is unidentified. The CDR3 is 16 amino acids. Trimming pared 1 base from V and 0 bases from J, leaving 9 bases between. CDR1 LGHNA and CDR2 YNFKEQ come from the germline V gene. This record comes from a study of cytomegalovirus exposure and HLA in healthy donors. Study findings and constraints: In presence/absence analyses, roughly uniform sequencing depth across donors was assumed. What TCR beta sequences reportedly achieved was accurate prediction of HLA-A and HLA-B alleles in most subjects. TCR beta chains numbering more than 150 were designated cytomegalovirus-associated.

Amplification used 60 Vbeta primers and 13 Jbeta primers. Authors' data handling: As a later analysis found, there were tens of millions of unique TCR beta chains, of which about 10 million were shared. Libraries were prepared by immunoSEQ multiplex PCR; TCRdb keeps only in-frame clonotypes and omits some of them. Clonal size and the V and J genes are those of that table, whereas D and trimming came from the DNA. The sample carries over 150,000 clones, approximately 67% recorded once. This clonotype was sampled from a woman between 18 and 29 years old in good health and CMV-seropositive. The sequencing input was PBMCs. The rearrangement joins TRBV4-2 to TRBJ1-4; perhaps TRBD1 as D (5 bases). CDR3: CASSQGRGTTNEKLFF. CDR3 sequence (DNA): TGTGCCAGCAGCCAAGGGAGGGGCACAACTAATGAAAAACTGTTTTTT.